These 26 T cell receptor beta chains share one sample of origin, sequenced in a study of blood T cell repertoires in COVID-19. Sequencing used immunoSEQ multiplex PCR; TCRdb keeps in-frame clones, though not all of them. The sample gives about 59,000 clones, 79% of which show up once; roughly 3% is in the top ten. The sequenced sample consisted of peripheral blood. These receptors originate from a man aged 55-75 years with acute or convalescent COVID-19.

The chain carries TRBV28 and TRBJ2-7; 9 bases are shared with TRBD1. Germline CDR1 reads MDHEN; CDR2 reads SYDVKM. V lost 5 bases, J lost 1 base, and 12 bases stayed unmatched. The CDR3 is 17 amino acids. CDR3 protein: CASSDSGTGQKSYEQYF. CDR3 in DNA: TGTGCCAGCAGTGACTCCGGGACAGGGCAAAAATCCTACGAGCAGTACTTC. The full variable domain, rest sourced from reference TRBV28 and TRBJ2-7, is DVKVTQSSRYLVKRTGEKVFLECVQDMDHENMFWYRQDPGLGLRLIYFSYDVKMKEKGDIPEGYSVSREKKERFSLILESASTNQTSMYLCASSDSGTGQKSYEQYFGPGTRLTVT.

This sequence joins TRBV6-2 or TRBV6-3 and TRBJ2-1; 7 positions match TRBD1. The J segment lost 8 bases and the V segment lost 4 bases, leaving 11 bases of the junction unmatched. Germline-derived CDR1 and CDR2 are MNHEY and SVGEGT. The CDR3 has 15 amino acids. The CDR3 here is CASSSDRVTRHEQFF. The CDR3 DNA reads as TGTGCCAGCAGTTCCGACAGGGTAACTAGGCATGAGCAGTTCTTC.

The V gene is TRBV27, the J gene TRBJ2-7; D is unclear. The length of the CDR3 is 14 residues. Trimming removed 4 bases at V and 0 bases at J, with 10 bases between. Germline-derived CDR1 and CDR2 are MNHEY and SMNVEV (reference sequence). The CDR3 DNA reads TGTGCCAGCAGTTCAAGTCCGAGCTCCTACGAGCAGTACTTC. Its translation is CASSSSPSSYEQYF.

This clone turned up a few times. This chain connects TRBV11-2 to TRBJ2-5, with 12 bases lining up with TRBD2. V was clipped by 2 bases and J by 5 bases; unmatched bases: 6. The CDR3 consists of 16 residues. Looked up from germline, CDR1 is SGHAT and CDR2 is FQNNGV. The CDR3 DNA reads as TGTGCCAGCAGCTTAACCCTGACTAGCGGGAGCGAGACCCAGTACTTC. Its protein product is CASSLTLTSGSETQYF.

The chain employs TRBV28 and TRBJ1-3; no definite D call. V lost 2 bases and J 7 bases, leaving 9 bases between the germline ends. This CDR3 spans 13 amino acids. Germline V lookup: CDR1 MDHEN, CDR2 SYDVKM. The CDR3 loop is CASSLVTSNTIYF. CDR3 sequence (DNA): TGTGCCAGCAGTTTAGTTACGAGTAACACCATATATTTT.

This clone was observed once. CDR3 in DNA: TGTGCCAGCAGCCCTACCGGGACAGGGAATGAAGCTTTCTTT. Its translation: CASSPTGTGNEAFF. V and J are TRBV3-1 (or the pseudogene TRBV3-2) and TRBJ1-1, with TRBD1 identical over 9 bases. Trimming cost V 4 bases and J 7 bases; bases outside gene matches: 7. CDR3 length equals 14 residues. CDR1 and CDR2 (germline): LGHDT, YNNKEL (reference sequence).

This chain links TRBV6-5 with TRBJ2-3; D might be TRBD1 (6 bases). The CDR3 is 15 residues long. V lost 7 bases to trimming and J lost 4 bases, with 18 bases between them. The germline CDR1 and CDR2 sequences are MNHEY and SVGAGI. CDR3 coding DNA: TGTGCCAGCACCCTACGGGGAGAGGGGGCAGATACGCAGTATTTT. Amino acid sequence: CASTLRGEGADTQYF.

This clone was picked up one time. The rearrangement joins TRBV7-3 to TRBJ2-5, with 7 bases identical to TRBD2. In germline, CDR1 is SGHTA, CDR2 FQGTGA. The V and J ends lost 2 bases and 5 bases, in that order; junction bases with no gene match: 2. The CDR3 length is 13 residues. CDR3: CASSLYGGETQYF. DNA for the CDR3: TGTGCCAGCAGCTTATACGGGGGGGAGACCCAGTACTTC.

This clone has only a few counts. J is TRBJ2-1 and V is TRBV3-1 (or the pseudogene TRBV3-2); a possible D gene is TRBD2 (6 bases). V lost 3 bases to trimming and J lost 7 bases, with 10 bases between them. The V gene's germline CDR1 is LGHDT and CDR2 YNNKEL (reference sequence). This CDR3 has 13 amino acids. CDR3 residues: CASSQVAVNEQFF. CDR3 DNA sequence: TGTGCCAGCAGCCAGGTAGCGGTAAATGAGCAGTTCTTC.

In this sample, this clone turned up a few times. V and J are TRBV19 and TRBJ1-2; maybe TRBD1 (6 bases). V was trimmed by 9 bases and J by 5 bases, leaving 16 bases between them. Germline loops: CDR1 LNHDA, CDR2 SQIVND (reference sequence). CDR3 length: 13 amino acids. CDR3 residues: CASNVQGIYGYTF. DNA for the CDR3: TGTGCCAGCAACGTACAGGGAATATATGGCTACACCTTC. The full variable domain, completed using reference TRBV19 and TRBJ1-2, is DGGITQSPKYLFRKEGQNVTLSCEQNLNHDAMYWYRQDPGQGLRLIYYSQIVNDFQKGDIAEGYSVSREKKESFPLTVTSAQKNPTAFYLCASNVQGIYGYTFGSGTRLTVV.

This clone was seen a few times. The chain couples TRBV24-1 to TRBJ2-2; the D gene is possibly TRBD2 (5 bases). V lost 1 base and J lost 5, with 10 bases in between. Germline V CDR1 and CDR2: KGHDR, SFDVKD. The CDR3 consists of 15 residues. The CDR3 here is CATSDLGTSTGELFF. In nucleotides, the CDR3 is TGTGCCACCAGTGATTTAGGTACTAGTACCGGGGAGCTGTTTTTT.

V gene TRBV30 combines with J gene TRBJ2-3, with D perhaps TRBD2 (6 bases). The CDR3 has 15 residues. Germline values: CDR1 GTSNPN, CDR2 SVGIG (reference sequence). V lost 5 bases and J 9 bases, leaving 24 bases between the germline ends. In DNA, the CDR3 is TGTGCCTGGGCCATCCCTGCGGATTGGGAGGTGACGCAGTATTTT. Protein product: CAWAIPADWEVTQYF. Together with reference TRBV30 and TRBJ2-3, the CDR3 gives the full variable domain: SQTIHQWPATLVQPVGSPLSLECTVEGTSNPNLYWYRQAAGRGLQLLFYSVGIGQISSEVPQNLSASRPQDRQFILSSKKLLLSDSGFYLCAWAIPADWEVTQYFGPGTRLTVL.

The chain recombines TRBV6-6 with TRBJ2-7; 9 nucleotides agree with TRBD1. Germline V CDR1 and CDR2: MNHNY, SVGAGI (reference sequence). This CDR3 is built from 14 residues. The V segment lost 4 bases and the J segment 4 bases; nucleotides outside the gene matches: 5. The CDR3 here is CASSLGQGTYEQYF. In nucleotides, the CDR3 is TGTGCCAGCAGTTTGGGACAGGGTACTTACGAGCAGTACTTC.

This clone was found a few times. The chain couples TRBV27 to TRBJ1-5; 9 bases align to TRBD1. Trimming at V came to 5 bases and at J to 4 bases, leaving 6 bases not matched to a gene. This CDR3 has 15 residues. Germline CDR1 reads MNHEY; CDR2 reads SMNVEV (reference sequence). For the CDR3, the DNA is TGTGCCAGCAGTATAAACAGGGGGCGAAATCAGCCCCAGCATTTT. This sequence encodes CASSINRGRNQPQHF.

By sample fraction, this clone is large. CDR3 sequence (DNA): TGTGCCAGCAGCTCGGCCGGGACAGGGACCGAAGCTTTCTTT. It yields the protein CASSSAGTGTEAFF. The V call is TRBV11-2, the J call TRBJ1-1, with 9 bases fitting TRBD1. Looked up from germline, CDR1 is SGHAT and CDR2 is FQNNGV. The CDR3 runs 14 residues. The trim removed 4 bases at V and 8 bases at J, leaving 8 bases unmatched.

This rearrangement joins TRBV5-1 to TRBJ2-1, with D possibly TRBD1 on 6 matching bases. Trimming removed 5 bases from V and 6 bases from J, with 24 bases in between. Germline V CDR1 and CDR2: SGHRS, YFSETQ. The CDR3 consists of 17 residues. DNA of the CDR3: TGCGCCAGCAGAAAAATACAGACGACAGGTAGTGGCAATGAGCAGTTCTTC. Translating gives CASRKIQTTGSGNEQFF.

This rearrangement joins TRBV19 to TRBJ1-4; D is uncertain. V dropped 1 base and J dropped 8 bases, with 8 bases sitting between them. This CDR3 has 13 residues. In germline, CDR1 is LNHDA, CDR2 SQIVND (reference sequence). CDR3 DNA sequence: TGTGCCAGTAGTATAGGAGTACAGGAAAAACTGTTTTTT. Its protein is CASSIGVQEKLFF.

The rearrangement joins TRBV5-5 to TRBJ1-2; TRBD1 might be the D (5 bases). This CDR3 is 14 amino acids long. The germline CDR1 and CDR2 sequences are SGHKS and YYEKEE (reference sequence). Trimming removed 5 bases from V and 5 bases from J, with 16 bases in between. This CDR3 is CASRDAGGPYGYTF. The CDR3 DNA is TGTGCCAGCAGAGACGCCGGGGGTCCTTATGGCTACACCTTC.

The gene calls are TRBV7-2 and TRBJ2-5; 7 bases map to TRBD1. The CDR3 loop spans 12 amino acids. Trimming at V came to 7 bases and at J to 5 bases, leaving 4 bases not matched to a gene. Per the germline V gene, CDR1 is SGHTA and CDR2 is FQGNSA. The CDR3 sequence is CASNIQGETQYF. The CDR3 nucleotides are TGTGCCAGCAACATACAGGGGGAGACCCAGTACTTC. The full variable domain, with the rest looked up from reference TRBV7-2 and TRBJ2-5, is GAGVSQSPSNKVTEKGKDVELRCDPISGHTALYWYRQSLGQGLEFLIYFQGNSAPDKSGLPSDRFSAERTGGSVSTLTIQRTQQEDSAVYLCASNIQGETQYFGPGTRLLVL.

The chain couples TRBV20-1 to TRBJ2-3, with 9 bases fitting TRBD2. V was clipped by 6 bases and J by 2 bases; unmatched bases: 9. Germline V gene lookup returns CDR1 DFQATT and CDR2 SNEGSKA (reference sequence). This CDR3 contains 15 residues. The CDR3 DNA is TGCAGTGCCAGTAGGACTAGCGCGAACACAGATACGCAGTATTTT. Translating it yields CSASRTSANTDTQYF.

The chain employs TRBV3-1 (or the pseudogene TRBV3-2) and TRBJ1-5, with no clear D. This CDR3 is built from 14 residues. CDR1 is LGHDT and CDR2 is YNNKEL in the germline V gene (reference sequence). Trimming removed 0 bases at V and 6 bases at J, with 9 bases between. The CDR3 nucleotides read TGTGCCAGCAGCCAAGATTTGACACCTCAGCCCCAGCATTTT. Protein sequence: CASSQDLTPQPQHF.

V gene TRBV27 combines with J gene TRBJ2-5, with D perhaps TRBD2 (6 bases). CDR3 length: 14 residues. Germline V gives CDR1 MNHEY, CDR2 SMNVEV (reference sequence). V gave up 2 bases and J gave up 5 bases, with 12 bases separating them. CDR3 DNA sequence: TGTGCCAGCAGTTTAACGGGAGTCGCTGAGACCCAGTACTTC. As protein: CASSLTGVAETQYF.

The rearrangement links TRBV15 to TRBJ2-7; a weak D match, TRBD1 (6 bases). The CDR3 runs to 16 residues. V was cut by 0 bases and J by 4 bases, with 16 bases left in between. Germline lookup yields CDR1 LNHNV and CDR2 YYDKDF (reference sequence). The CDR3 DNA follows: TGTGCCACCAGCAGAGAAACCGGGCTGGGGGCGTACGAGCAGTACTTC. Its protein product is CATSRETGLGAYEQYF.

The V call is TRBV28, the J call TRBJ2-3; D ambiguous. The CDR3 is made up of 11 amino acids. Germline V gene lookup returns CDR1 MDHEN and CDR2 SYDVKM. The germline V and J ends were trimmed by 8 bases and 6 bases, with 9 bases remaining between them. Here the CDR3 DNA reads TGTGCCAGCGTGAGAACGGATACGCAGTATTTT. Amino acids: CASVRTDTQYF.

V usage is TRBV18 and J usage is TRBJ1-1, with D unresolved. The CDR3 has 13 residues. Germline V gene data show CDR1 as KGHSH and CDR2 as LQKENI. With 1 base removed from V and 1 base from J, the gap between germline ends came to 4 bases. The CDR3 reads CASSPRANTEAFF. DNA for the CDR3: TGTGCCAGCTCACCACGGGCGAACACTGAAGCTTTCTTT.

The chain joins TRBV27 to TRBJ1-5; 9 nucleotides line up with TRBD1. Trimming removed 6 bases from V and 5 bases from J; junction bases left unmatched: 8. This CDR3 is built from 15 residues. Germline V gives CDR1 MNHEY, CDR2 SMNVEV (reference sequence). The CDR3: CASRQGDREDQPQHF. Here the CDR3 DNA reads TGTGCCAGCAGACAAGGGGACAGGGAGGATCAGCCCCAGCATTTT.